Listed here are 3 T cell receptor beta chains from one sample, sequenced in a study of T cell changes during pregnancy in multiple sclerosis. This table comes from immunoSEQ multiplex PCR, and its TCRdb copy is limited to in-frame clones, with some not included. This sample has around 56,000 clones; approximately 90% occur once, and the top ten carry roughly 2.1%. The sequenced sample was peripheral blood, obtained in the first trimester of pregnancy. The receptor source for this set is a female donor in good health, enrolled as a control in a pregnancy study.

The chain joins TRBV30 to TRBJ2-2; 7 bases are a match to TRBD2. This CDR3 has 15 residues. The germline V gene has CDR1 GTSNPN and CDR2 SVGIG (reference sequence). V lost 0 bases and J lost 3; bases outside the gene matches: 4. The CDR3, as DNA: TGTGCCTGGAGTGTTCGGACTAGGGACACCGGGGAGCTGTTTTTT. Protein sequence: CAWSVRTRDTGELFF.

This rearrangement joins TRBV4-1 to TRBJ1-1; the match to TRBD1 covers 8 bases. The CDR3 spans 15 residues. The germline CDR1 and CDR2 sequences are MGHRA and YSYEKL. After removal of 2 bases from V and 3 bases from J, the junction contained 5 bases not matched to a gene. The DNA for the CDR3 is TGCGCCAGCAGCCAACTCAGGGGGCTGGACACTGAAGCTTTCTTT. Its translation is CASSQLRGLDTEAFF.

V and J are TRBV5-6 and TRBJ2-5; TRBD1 matches 7 bases. V lost 4 bases and J lost 4; bases outside the gene matches: 4. The CDR3 runs 13 residues. CDR1 is SGHDT and CDR2 is YYEEEE in the germline V gene. The CDR3 region is CASSGRDRETQYF. Here the CDR3 DNA reads TGTGCCAGCAGCGGTAGGGACAGAGAGACCCAGTACTTC.